This T cell receptor (beta chain) was identified in a study of monozygotic twins with inflammatory bowel disease. The study, taken as a whole, reports: T cell subtypes that differed could not be told apart. Especially with disease activity, IBD patients had fewer clonotypes in common with others than healthy twins did. Perhaps reflecting limited power, concordant and discordant twins did not differ in repertoire similarity.

UMIs were attached via template switching, each with a 6-nucleotide sample barcode. TCRdb reprocessed the 5' RACE reads and stores each CDR3 protein as one record, lacking DNA. Recorded here are 330,000 or so distinct CDR3 sequences; the top ten clones represent roughly 2%. Concerning this clonotype itself: Its antigen is unidentified.

Germline V gene sequence: CDR1 MNHNS, CDR2 SASEGT. CDR3 length equals 14 residues. The chain couples TRBV6-1 to TRBJ1-6; TCRdb names TRBD1, which stays unverified in the absence of DNA. This clonotype was sampled from a human donor with ulcerative colitis or Crohn's disease, or a healthy co-twin of an affected twin (not recorded which). The sample comprised blood. The chain's CDR3 is CASSPDRARSPLHF.